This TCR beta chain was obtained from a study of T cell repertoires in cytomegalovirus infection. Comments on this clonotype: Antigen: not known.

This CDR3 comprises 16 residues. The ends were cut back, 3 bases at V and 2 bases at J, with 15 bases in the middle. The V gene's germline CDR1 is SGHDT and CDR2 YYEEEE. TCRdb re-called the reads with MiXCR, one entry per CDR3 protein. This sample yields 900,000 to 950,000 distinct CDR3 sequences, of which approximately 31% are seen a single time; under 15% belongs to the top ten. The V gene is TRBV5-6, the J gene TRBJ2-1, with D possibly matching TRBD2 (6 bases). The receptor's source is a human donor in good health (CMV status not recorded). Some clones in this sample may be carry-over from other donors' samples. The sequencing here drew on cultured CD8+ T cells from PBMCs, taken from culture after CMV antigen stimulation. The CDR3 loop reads CASSSHRDFPYNEQFF. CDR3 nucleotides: TGTGCCAGCAGCTCACACCGGGACTTCCCCTACAATGAGCAGTTCTTC.